The TCR beta chain described here comes from a study of T-cell reconstitution after alpha-beta-depleted transplantation in children (dated by TCRdb to the mid-2010s). Background for the entire study: The study quantitatively tracked T-cell immune reconstitution after TCRalphabeta/CD19-depleted allogeneic hematopoietic cell transplantation in children using TCR repertoire profiling. General study outcomes and caveats: Over the following months the frequencies of hyperexpanded clones went down, and after one year T-cell counts and TCRbeta diversity were mostly credited to newly produced T cells. In some patients, high TCRbeta diversity at day 60 was attributed to recipient T cells and intrathymic progenitors that had survived conditioning. The apparently early recovery of alphabetaT-cell counts about two months after transplant reportedly depended on only several hundred rapidly expanded clones that came from non-depleted graft cells.

The treatment or condition label here, explained by the study, means: allogeneic hematopoietic cell transplantation with graft depleted of TCRalphabeta T cells and CD19 B cells. The children who served as transplant recipients had been given grafts of TCRalphabeta/CD19-depleted allogeneic hematopoietic cells. This clonotype came up many times. Which antigen it targets is not known. Base qualities are not at hand, and no much larger clone is one base apart. Counted from cysteine to phenylalanine, this CDR3 has 15 amino acids. Of all the DNA, just the CDR3 is kept, 45 bases in frame from base 1. The germline V gene specifies SGDLS as CDR1 and YYNGEE as CDR2. Germline trimming amounts to 0 bases on V and 3 bases on J, with 5 as the count of junction bases outside the gene matches. Preparation of the library involved PCR. The run used an Illumina HiSeq 2500. TCR libraries were prepared with molecular barcoding, using unique molecular identifiers to normalize TCRbeta repertoire quantification. TCRdb reprocessed the public reads (quality trimming at Q25 with fastp, clone calling with MiXCR) and kept in-frame beta chains. Every distinct CDR3 protein forms one entry, paired with its most common genes and DNA. The sample profile shows more than 200,000 distinct CDR3 sequences; about 25% of them were found once. Jointly, the top ten make up about 2.5% of the sample.

The clonotype was recovered from a girl under 10 years old with Fanconi anemia, due to receive a stem cell transplant. This material consisted of PBMCs, taken before TCRalphabeta/CD19-depleted stem cell transplant. The V and J segments used are TRBV9 and TRBJ2-7, and TRBD1 matches 8 of the central bases. The CDR3 protein sequence reads: CASSVGDRGFYEQYF. The DNA is as follows: TGTGCCAGCAGCGTAGGCGACAGGGGTTTCTACGAGCAGTACTTC.